This T cell receptor (beta chain) appears in the sequencing data of a study of T-cell reconstitution after alpha-beta-depleted transplantation in children. Broader study findings: Newly made T cells mostly supplied T-cell counts and diversity one year after transplant. Expanded graft clones numbering several hundred reportedly gave rise to alpha-beta T cells about two months after transplant.

The TCRbeta library incorporated unique molecular identifiers. In TCRdb, the PCR reads were re-called with MiXCR into one record per CDR3 protein. The table has 670,000 or so distinct CDR3 sequences, around 14% seen once. This clonotype has at least ten counts. Antigen unknown. The V end was cut by 3 bases, the J end by 7 bases, with 16 bases between. The length of the CDR3 is 14 residues. The germline V gene has CDR1 DFQATT and CDR2 SNEGSKA (reference sequence). The chain recombines TRBV20-1 with TRBJ2-1; no reliable D call. The source material was PBMCs, sampled before TCRalphabeta/CD19-depleted stem cell transplant. The TCR sequence derives from a girl aged 2 to 10 with congenital amegakaryocytic thrombocytopenia, due to receive a stem cell transplant. The CDR3 reads CSASRREDPNEQFF. The CDR3 DNA is TGCAGTGCTAGTCGACGAGAAGACCCGAATGAGCAGTTCTTC.